Listed below are T cell receptor beta chains from one sample, sequenced in a study of early T cells in non-severe SARS-CoV-2 infection. TCRdb itself ran the 5' RACE reads through MiXCR, one entry per CDR3 protein. The sample carries 35,000 to 55,000 distinct CDR3 sequences, approximately 10% recorded once. Source material: whole blood. Receptor source: an adult who was a healthcare worker with PCR-confirmed SARS-CoV-2 infection or an uninfected control (not recorded which). The CDR3 runs from the conserved cysteine through the conserved F or W. Each record gives: D gene, V gene, clone size, J gene, CDR3 DNA, CDR3 protein. D genes are given only for firm matches. Size tells how often a clone was seen (once, few, many) or the class of an expanded clone, and some rows leave it out.

d_gene: -; v_gene: TRBV28; abundance: many; j_gene: TRBJ2-7; CDR3nt: TGTGCCAGCGCTACGGACGGCTACGAGCAGTACTTC; CDR3aa: CASATDGYEQYF
d_gene: -; v_gene: TRBV28; abundance: many; j_gene: TRBJ2-7; CDR3nt: TGTGCCAGCAGCCAACCCTTTAAGGATCACGAGCAGTACTTC; CDR3aa: CASSQPFKDHEQYF
d_gene: -; v_gene: TRBV7-9; abundance: -; j_gene: TRBJ1-5; CDR3nt: TGTGCCAGCAGCTTTGGAGAAAAGGGCAATCAGCCCCAGCATTTT; CDR3aa: CASSFGEKGNQPQHF
d_gene: -; v_gene: TRBV6-2/TRBV6-3; abundance: -; j_gene: TRBJ1-1; CDR3nt: TGTGCCAGCAGTACTCAGGGAGTAGGGACTGAAGCTTTCTTT; CDR3aa: CASSTQGVGTEAFF
d_gene: -; v_gene: TRBV12-3/TRBV12-4; abundance: many; j_gene: TRBJ1-5; CDR3nt: TGTGCCAGCAGTCCTGTCGGGTGGGGGGTGGATCAGCCCCAGCATTTT; CDR3aa: CASSPVGWGVDQPQHF
d_gene: TRBD1; v_gene: TRBV5-6; abundance: many; j_gene: TRBJ2-3; CDR3nt: TGTGCCAGCAGCCTCCTAGGACAGGCTAGCACAGATACGCAGTATTTT; CDR3aa: CASSLLGQASTDTQYF
d_gene: -; v_gene: TRBV7-2; abundance: -; j_gene: TRBJ2-1; CDR3nt: TGTGCCAGCAGCAGAGACTGGGACAATGAGCAGTTCTTC; CDR3aa: CASSRDWDNEQFF
d_gene: TRBD2; v_gene: TRBV5-1; abundance: few; j_gene: TRBJ2-2; CDR3nt: TGCGCCAGCAGCTCAGCGGGAGGGCCCAACACCGGGGAGCTGTTTTTT; CDR3aa: CASSSAGGPNTGELFF
d_gene: -; v_gene: TRBV11-2; abundance: many; j_gene: TRBJ2-3; CDR3nt: TGTGCCAGCAGCTTAGTGGGGGCAGGGACAGATACGCAGTATTTT; CDR3aa: CASSLVGAGTDTQYF
d_gene: -; v_gene: TRBV21-1; abundance: many; j_gene: TRBJ2-1; CDR3nt: TGTGCCAGCAGCAAAGCGAGACTAGCGGGAGACAATGAGCAGTTCTTC; CDR3aa: CASSKARLAGDNEQFF
d_gene: TRBD1; v_gene: TRBV4-1; abundance: many; j_gene: TRBJ1-2; CDR3nt: TGCGCCAGCAGCCAAGGAGGGACAGGGATTTACTATGGCTACACCTTC; CDR3aa: CASSQGGTGIYYGYTF
d_gene: TRBD1; v_gene: TRBV3-1; abundance: many; j_gene: TRBJ1-1; CDR3nt: TGTGCCAGCAGCGATGGGACAGGGGGCACTGAAGCTTTCTTT; CDR3aa: CASSDGTGGTEAFF
d_gene: -; v_gene: TRBV7-2; abundance: few; j_gene: TRBJ2-4; CDR3nt: TGTGCCAGCAGCTGGCCCAACGTAGCCAAAAACATTCAGTACTTC; CDR3aa: CASSWPNVAKNIQYF
d_gene: -; v_gene: TRBV4-1; abundance: few; j_gene: TRBJ1-3; CDR3nt: TGCGCCAGCAGCCAACCGAGGACGTCTGGAAACACCATATATTTT; CDR3aa: CASSQPRTSGNTIYF
d_gene: -; v_gene: TRBV7-3; abundance: many; j_gene: TRBJ2-2; CDR3nt: TGTGCCAGCAGCTTAACGAGGCTCCCGGGGGCCGGGGAGCTGTTTTTT; CDR3aa: CASSLTRLPGAGELFF
d_gene: -; v_gene: TRBV29-1; abundance: many; j_gene: TRBJ2-4; CDR3nt: TGCAGCGTTGAGATGCGGGGGCCAAAAAACATTCAGTACTTC; CDR3aa: CSVEMRGPKNIQYF
d_gene: -; v_gene: TRBV12-3/TRBV12-4; abundance: few; j_gene: TRBJ2-5; CDR3nt: TGTGCCAGCAGTAGGACAACGGGGGAGACCCAGTACTTC; CDR3aa: CASSRTTGETQYF
d_gene: TRBD2; v_gene: TRBV14; abundance: -; j_gene: TRBJ2-1; CDR3nt: TGTGCCAGCAGCCGGACTAGCGGGAGTAATGAGCAGTTCTTC; CDR3aa: CASSRTSGSNEQFF
d_gene: TRBD2; v_gene: TRBV6-5; abundance: many; j_gene: TRBJ2-7; CDR3nt: TGTGCCAGCAGTCCAACTAGCGGAACCTACGAGCAGTACTTC; CDR3aa: CASSPTSGTYEQYF
d_gene: TRBD1; v_gene: TRBV27; abundance: -; j_gene: TRBJ2-1; CDR3nt: TGTGCCAGCAGTTTAAGAGGGGGCGCAAAACCATACAATGAGCAGTTCTTC; CDR3aa: CASSLRGGAKPYNEQFF
d_gene: -; v_gene: TRBV6-6; abundance: many; j_gene: TRBJ1-1; CDR3nt: TGTGCCAGCAGGTCGCTGGTTGGGGCTGAAGCTTTCTTT; CDR3aa: CASRSLVGAEAFF
d_gene: -; v_gene: TRBV18; abundance: many; j_gene: TRBJ2-7; CDR3nt: TGTGCCAGCTCACCACAGGAAGGGGCCTACGAGCAGTACTTC; CDR3aa: CASSPQEGAYEQYF
d_gene: -; v_gene: TRBV5-1; abundance: many; j_gene: TRBJ1-2; CDR3nt: TGCGCCAGCAGCTTGTATATGGCGGATGGCTACACCTTC; CDR3aa: CASSLYMADGYTF
d_gene: -; v_gene: TRBV6-5; abundance: -; j_gene: TRBJ1-1; CDR3nt: TGTGCCAGCAGCCCCCGACAGGCTTTTGAAGCTTTCTTT; CDR3aa: CASSPRQAFEAFF
d_gene: -; v_gene: TRBV3-1; abundance: many; j_gene: TRBJ1-3; CDR3nt: TGTGCCAGCAGCCAAGATGGGGCGGGGGCATCCTCTGGAAACACCATATATTTT; CDR3aa: CASSQDGAGASSGNTIYF
d_gene: -; v_gene: TRBV28; abundance: -; j_gene: TRBJ1-1; CDR3nt: TGTGCCAGCAGCGCGGGGGGGTCGCCGCTGGGAGCTTTCTTT; CDR3aa: CASSAGGSPLGAFF
d_gene: -; v_gene: TRBV18; abundance: many; j_gene: TRBJ2-3; CDR3nt: TGTGCCAGCTCACCAAATGGGCTCGGCGCAGATACGCAGTATTTT; CDR3aa: CASSPNGLGADTQYF
d_gene: TRBD1; v_gene: TRBV20-1; abundance: many; j_gene: TRBJ1-2; CDR3nt: TGCAGTGTTGAGACAGGGAGATATGGCTACACCTTC; CDR3aa: CSVETGRYGYTF
d_gene: TRBD1; v_gene: TRBV20-1; abundance: many; j_gene: TRBJ2-7; CDR3nt: TGCAGTGCTAGAGCCCTGGATGACAGGGGGCTCTACGAGCAGTACTTC; CDR3aa: CSARALDDRGLYEQYF
d_gene: -; v_gene: TRBV14; abundance: many; j_gene: TRBJ2-3; CDR3nt: TGTGCCAGCAGCCAAGGAGATACGCAGTATTTT; CDR3aa: CASSQGDTQYF
d_gene: -; v_gene: TRBV29-1; abundance: -; j_gene: TRBJ2-7; CDR3nt: TGCAGCGTTGTCCCCGAATTGGAGGGCTACGAGCAGTACTTC; CDR3aa: CSVVPELEGYEQYF
d_gene: TRBD2; v_gene: TRBV5-1; abundance: many; j_gene: TRBJ2-2; CDR3nt: TGCGCCAGCAGCTGGGGACTAGCGGGACACACCGGGGAGCTGTTTTTT; CDR3aa: CASSWGLAGHTGELFF
d_gene: TRBD1; v_gene: TRBV27; abundance: few; j_gene: TRBJ1-5; CDR3nt: TGTGCCAGCAGACCTCTCAGGGGGCAGGGTCAGCCCCAGCATTTT; CDR3aa: CASRPLRGQGQPQHF
d_gene: TRBD2; v_gene: TRBV29-1; abundance: many; j_gene: TRBJ2-5; CDR3nt: TGCAGCGTGGGACTAGGAGTGATAGAGACCCAGTACTTC; CDR3aa: CSVGLGVIETQYF
d_gene: -; v_gene: TRBV20-1; abundance: few; j_gene: TRBJ1-6; CDR3nt: TGCAGTGTTGGCGGGGGGCCAGCCTATAATTCACCCCTCCACTTT; CDR3aa: CSVGGGPAYNSPLHF
d_gene: -; v_gene: TRBV7-2; abundance: -; j_gene: TRBJ2-2; CDR3nt: TGTGCCAGCAGCCCCTACTATGACACCGGGGAGCTGTTTTTT; CDR3aa: CASSPYYDTGELFF
d_gene: -; v_gene: TRBV5-1; abundance: -; j_gene: TRBJ2-5; CDR3nt: TGCGCCAGCAGCTCGGGCCACCTTGGGGAGACCCAGTACTTC; CDR3aa: CASSSGHLGETQYF
d_gene: -; v_gene: TRBV2; abundance: few; j_gene: TRBJ2-1; CDR3nt: TGTGCCAGCAGTGAGCGTAGTACGGATGAGCAGTTCTTC; CDR3aa: CASSERSTDEQFF
d_gene: TRBD1; v_gene: TRBV7-8; abundance: many; j_gene: TRBJ1-2; CDR3nt: TGTGCCAGCAGCCCCGCTTCAGGGGGTAAAAACTATGGCTACACCTTC; CDR3aa: CASSPASGGKNYGYTF
d_gene: -; v_gene: TRBV25-1; abundance: -; j_gene: TRBJ2-7; CDR3nt: TGTGCCAGCAGTGAATGGGACGAGCAGTACTTC; CDR3aa: CASSEWDEQYF
d_gene: -; v_gene: TRBV28; abundance: -; j_gene: TRBJ2-1; CDR3nt: TGTGCCAGCAGTTCGTATATCGTAGGGGGGGACAGGCCATACAATGAGCAGTTCTTC; CDR3aa: CASSSYIVGGDRPYNEQFF
d_gene: TRBD1; v_gene: TRBV6-5; abundance: -; j_gene: TRBJ1-2; CDR3nt: TGTGCCAGCAGCTCGACAGGGGTGGAAGGCTACACCTTC; CDR3aa: CASSSTGVEGYTF
d_gene: TRBD2; v_gene: TRBV6-2/TRBV6-3; abundance: few; j_gene: TRBJ2-3; CDR3nt: TGTGCCAGCAGTGAGCGGGAGAGGGGAGATACGCAGTATTTT; CDR3aa: CASSERERGDTQYF
d_gene: -; v_gene: TRBV28; abundance: -; j_gene: TRBJ1-2; CDR3nt: TGTGCCAGCAGTTTCCGAAACAACTATGGCTACACCTTC; CDR3aa: CASSFRNNYGYTF
d_gene: TRBD2; v_gene: TRBV28; abundance: many; j_gene: TRBJ2-2; CDR3nt: TGTGCCAGCAGCCCCCTAGGGCGGGAGGTCAACACCGGGGAGCTGTTTTTT; CDR3aa: CASSPLGREVNTGELFF
d_gene: -; v_gene: TRBV28; abundance: many; j_gene: TRBJ1-2; CDR3nt: TGTGCCAGCAGTTTAAGTGCGGGAGGCGGCTATGGCTACACCTTC; CDR3aa: CASSLSAGGGYGYTF
d_gene: -; v_gene: TRBV28; abundance: many; j_gene: TRBJ1-1; CDR3nt: TGTGCCAGCAGCTTGGGGACGAACACTGAAGCTTTCTTT; CDR3aa: CASSLGTNTEAFF
d_gene: TRBD1; v_gene: TRBV20-1; abundance: -; j_gene: TRBJ1-2; CDR3nt: TGCAGTGCTAGAGATGAGAGCAGGGGGTCAGGCTACACCTTC; CDR3aa: CSARDESRGSGYTF
d_gene: -; v_gene: TRBV20-1; abundance: many; j_gene: TRBJ2-3; CDR3nt: TGCAGTGCTAGCCCTGGGTGGTCAGATACGCAGTATTTT; CDR3aa: CSASPGWSDTQYF
d_gene: -; v_gene: TRBV19; abundance: few; j_gene: TRBJ2-1; CDR3nt: TGTGCCAGTAGCTCCCCCCTCGGGTGGACCCACAATGAGCAGTTCTTC; CDR3aa: CASSSPLGWTHNEQFF
d_gene: -; v_gene: TRBV5-1; abundance: -; j_gene: TRBJ2-3; CDR3nt: TGCGCCAGCAGCTTGGAAACTAGGAGCACAGATACGCAGTATTTT; CDR3aa: CASSLETRSTDTQYF